One and the same sample provided the 11 T cell receptor beta chains below, sequenced in a study of human T cells and chemical hapten exposure. In TCRdb, the RACE reads were re-called with MiXCR into one record per CDR3 protein. The data show 240,000 or so distinct CDR3 sequences, with 7.5% to 9% seen just once and over 2% held by the top ten. As for time point: pre-sensitization, week 0. Treatment specified: therapeutic diphenylcyclopropenone sensitization with weekly scalp DPC. The specimen comprised whole blood, sampled in connection with sensitization to the hapten diphenylcyclopropenone (DPC). The receptors derive from a woman aged 40 to 49 with alopecia areata. Some clones in this sample may be carry-over from other donors' samples.

This clonotype was seen repeatedly, ten times or more. The V gene is TRBV29-1, the J gene TRBJ2-5; no reliable D call. The CDR3 has 14 residues. The V and J ends lost 4 bases and 5 bases respectively, with 17 bases between them. Germline CDR1 is SQVTM and CDR2 is ANQGSEA. The CDR3 nucleotides are TGCAGCGTTGGTATACCGGGTAGGGTGGAGACCCAGTACTTC. This codes for CSVGIPGRVETQYF.

This clonotype has more than one count but fewer than ten. This chain joins TRBV6-5 and TRBJ2-7; perhaps TRBD2 as D (7 bases). V lost 6 bases to trimming and J lost 3 bases, with 15 bases between them. The CDR3 is made up of 14 amino acids. Per the germline V gene, CDR1 is MNHEY and CDR2 is SVGAGI. CDR3 DNA sequence: TGTGCCAGCAGCTACGGGGGGCGGGACTACGAGCAGTACTTC. Amino acids: CASSYGGRDYEQYF.

The rearrangement uses TRBV7-2 and TRBJ2-2, with TRBD2 matching over 7 bases. V shed 8 bases, J shed 4 bases, and the junction held 7 bases outside the gene matches. This CDR3 is 14 amino acids long. Germline V gives CDR1 SGHTA, CDR2 FQGNSA. The CDR3 DNA follows: TGTGCCAGCCTTGGTCTAGCGGCCACCGGGGAGCTGTTTTTT. Translated, it gives CASLGLAATGELFF.

At least ten counts were recorded for this clonotype. V gene TRBV24-1 combines with J gene TRBJ1-5; unclear D gene. This CDR3 is built from 11 residues. V lost 8 bases and J lost 4, with 5 bases in between. Germline CDR1 reads KGHDR; CDR2 reads SFDVKD. The CDR3 region has the DNA TGTGCCACCATGGGTAATCAGCCCCAGCATTTT. Encoded protein: CATMGNQPQHF.

The CDR3, as DNA: TGTGCCAGCAGCGTGACTAGCGGACATAGCACAGATACGCAGTATTTT. Protein sequence: CASSVTSGHSTDTQYF. The rearrangement uses TRBV9 and TRBJ2-3; 9 nucleotides match TRBD2. CDR3 length: 16 residues. Germline V gives CDR1 SGDLS, CDR2 YYNGEE. With 2 bases clipped from V and 0 bases from J, the junction kept 4 bases outside the gene matches.

The V and J genes are TRBV7-9 and TRBJ2-2; D is unclear. The CDR3 length is 14 residues. Germline lookup yields CDR1 SEHNR and CDR2 FQNEAQ (reference sequence). V lost 1 base and J lost 2, with 5 bases in between. CDR3 nucleotide sequence: TGTGCCAGCAGCTTAGGAACCAACACCGGGGAGCTGTTTTTT. Translated, it gives CASSLGTNTGELFF.

This clonotype came up a few times. The rearrangement links TRBV2 to TRBJ2-2; unclear D gene. The CDR3 loop spans 14 amino acids. The V gene's germline CDR1 is SNHLY and CDR2 FYNNEI. V was clipped by 1 base and J by 13 bases, with 16 bases between them. CDR3 residues: CASSEEVWASRLFF. The CDR3 DNA reads TGTGCCAGCAGTGAAGAAGTGTGGGCCTCCCGGCTGTTTTTT.

The chain combines TRBV12-3 or TRBV12-4 with TRBJ1-5; 7 bases are a match to TRBD1. J lost 9 bases, V lost 6 bases, and 11 bases had no gene match. This CDR3 has 14 amino acids. In nucleotides, the CDR3 is TGTGCCAGCAGCCCTGACAGGGAGGCTCGGCCCCAGCATTTT. It codes for CASSPDREARPQHF.

The chain links TRBV28 to TRBJ2-7; TRBD1 agrees at 7 bases. This CDR3 is 15 amino acids long. In germline, CDR1 is MDHEN, CDR2 SYDVKM. Losses at the gene ends were 6 bases for V and 0 bases for J; bases not matched to a gene: 8. The CDR3 here is CASRPRTGLSYEQYF. CDR3 sequence (DNA): TGTGCCAGCAGACCTCGGACAGGCCTCTCCTACGAGCAGTACTTC.

V is TRBV7-2 and J is TRBJ2-6; maybe TRBD1 (5 bases). The CDR3 is 16 amino acids. Trimming cost V 2 bases and J 2 bases, with 10 bases left between them. CDR1 SGHTA and CDR2 FQGNSA come from the germline V gene. The CDR3 region has the DNA TGTGCCAGCAGCTTAATGGGCAGGGCTGGGGCCAACGTCCTGACTTTC. It translates to CASSLMGRAGANVLTF.

V usage is TRBV28 and J usage is TRBJ1-5; a possible D gene is TRBD1 (5 bases). CDR1 and CDR2 from the germline V gene are MDHEN and SYDVKM. Trimming took off 8 bases at V and 0 bases at J, with 14 bases between the two ends. This CDR3 has 15 amino acids. The CDR3 bases are TGTGCCAGCGGCGGGACGGCTTATAGCAATCAGCCCCAGCATTTT. Protein product: CASGGTAYSNQPQHF.